A selection of T cell receptor beta chains follows, all from one sample in a study of blood T cell repertoires in COVID-19. Repertoires were generated with immunoSEQ multiplex PCR, while TCRdb's copy carries only in-frame clones and drops some. The data contain some 300,000 clones, about 89% of them singletons. The sequenced sample was PBMCs or T cells enriched from blood (not recorded which). These receptors all come from a woman aged 40 to 50 who had recovered from COVID-19. CDR3s include the opening cysteine and the closing phenylalanine or tryptophan. A D gene is named only where the DNA matches it firmly. Only some rows state a clone size, as once, few, many or a class for expanded clones.

D: .; V: TRBV4-1; size: .; J: TRBJ2-7; DNA: TGCGCCAGCAGGATTAGGCCAGCGGAGTCCCACGAGCAGTACTTC; CDR3: CASRIRPAESHEQYF
D: TRBD2; V: TRBV2; size: .; J: TRBJ2-1; DNA: TGTGCCAGCAGGCCTACTAGCGGGGCCCACAATGAGCAGTTCTTC; CDR3: CASRPTSGAHNEQFF
D: .; V: TRBV27; size: .; J: TRBJ1-1; DNA: TGTGCCAGCAGCCACCAGGGCACTGAAGCTTTCTTT; CDR3: CASSHQGTEAFF
D: TRBD2; V: TRBV6-6; size: .; J: TRBJ2-3; DNA: TGTGCCAGCAGTCGGGGCTTACTAGCGGGAAATGGGACAGATACGCAGTATTTT; CDR3: CASSRGLLAGNGTDTQYF
D: .; V: TRBV9; size: .; J: TRBJ2-1; DNA: TGTGCCAGCAGCGTTGAAGTCGGGAATGAGCAGTTCTTC; CDR3: CASSVEVGNEQFF
D: .; V: TRBV9; size: .; J: TRBJ2-2; DNA: TGTGCCAGCAGCGTGTCCTCTTCCGGGAGATTGACCGGGGAGCTGTTTTTT; CDR3: CASSVSSSGRLTGELFF
D: TRBD2; V: TRBV6-2/TRBV6-3; size: .; J: TRBJ2-1; DNA: TGTGCCAGCAGCTTGGGGAGGGAACAGGTCTCCTACAATGAGCAGTTCTTC; CDR3: CASSLGREQVSYNEQFF
D: .; V: TRBV7-6; size: .; J: TRBJ1-1; DNA: TGTGCCAGCAGCCGGACAGTGAACACTGAAGCTTTCTTT; CDR3: CASSRTVNTEAFF
D: .; V: TRBV7-2; size: once; J: TRBJ2-7; DNA: TGTGCCAGCAGCTTAGTAGGCGGATACAACCGGGACGAGCAGTACTTC; CDR3: CASSLVGGYNRDEQYF
D: .; V: TRBV5-1; size: .; J: TRBJ1-2; DNA: TGCGCCAGCAGCTTCGAACAGCCTTATGGCTACACCTTC; CDR3: CASSFEQPYGYTF
D: TRBD2; V: TRBV7-9; size: once; J: TRBJ2-7; DNA: TGTGCCAGCAGCTCCCAACTAGCGGGGCTCTACGAGCAGTACTTC; CDR3: CASSSQLAGLYEQYF
D: TRBD2; V: TRBV30; size: .; J: TRBJ2-3; DNA: TGTGCCTGGAGTGAGGGACTAGTCACAGATACGCAGTATTTT; CDR3: CAWSEGLVTDTQYF
D: .; V: TRBV10-3; size: .; J: TRBJ1-2; DNA: TGTGCCATCAGTGATCCCACAGGGTTAGGTGGCTACACCTTC; CDR3: CAISDPTGLGGYTF
D: .; V: TRBV11-3; size: .; J: TRBJ1-1; DNA: TGTGCCAGCAGCCCCCTACAGGAGACGAACACTGAAGCTTTCTTT; CDR3: CASSPLQETNTEAFF
D: .; V: TRBV9; size: once; J: TRBJ2-2; DNA: TGTGCCAGCAGCCCCGTTGTCACCGGGGAGCTGTTTTTT; CDR3: CASSPVVTGELFF
D: TRBD2; V: TRBV6-2/TRBV6-3; size: .; J: TRBJ2-7; DNA: TGTGCCAGCAGTTACGGGAGCGGGGAGTCCTACGAGCAGTACTTC; CDR3: CASSYGSGESYEQYF
D: .; V: TRBV28; size: few; J: TRBJ2-1; DNA: TGTGCCAGCAGCTCGGCGGGGGCCGGTCCCAATGAGCAGTTCTTC; CDR3: CASSSAGAGPNEQFF
D: TRBD1; V: TRBV7-9; size: .; J: TRBJ2-7; DNA: TGTGCCAGCAGCGGATCCGCAAAGGGGGCAGGGTACGAGCAGTACTTC; CDR3: CASSGSAKGAGYEQYF
D: .; V: TRBV6-5; size: .; J: TRBJ1-6; DNA: TGTGCCAGCACCGAGCCGGGAAGCAGCCCACCCCTCCACTTT; CDR3: CASTEPGSSPPLHF
D: .; V: TRBV28; size: .; J: TRBJ2-5; DNA: TGTGCCAGCAGTTTCCCGGGGCGGGGTAAGACCCAGTACTTC; CDR3: CASSFPGRGKTQYF
D: .; V: TRBV4-1; size: .; J: TRBJ2-5; DNA: TGCGCCAGCAGTAGGTCTAGCGCTTTCCAAGAGACCCAGTACTTC; CDR3: CASSRSSAFQETQYF
D: TRBD1; V: TRBV2; size: .; J: TRBJ1-1; DNA: TGTGCCAGCAGTGAAGTAGGACAGGGAGAGGCTTTCTTT; CDR3: CASSEVGQGEAFF
D: .; V: TRBV7-3; size: .; J: TRBJ2-1; DNA: TGTGCCAGCAGCACACTGCCAGGCAGCTACAATGAGCAGTTCTTC; CDR3: CASSTLPGSYNEQFF
D: .; V: TRBV28; size: few; J: TRBJ2-4; DNA: TGTGCCAGCAAGGCCAATCCGGCTAGCTGGGCCAAAAACATTCAGTACTTC; CDR3: CASKANPASWAKNIQYF
D: .; V: TRBV21-1; size: .; J: TRBJ2-1; DNA: TGTGCCAGCAGCAAAGGGTTGGCCCGCTACAATGAGCAGTTCTTC; CDR3: CASSKGLARYNEQFF
D: .; V: TRBV19; size: .; J: TRBJ1-1; DNA: TGTGCCAGTAGTACGGGTCAGAACACTGAAGCTTTCTTT; CDR3: CASSTGQNTEAFF
D: .; V: TRBV18; size: once; J: TRBJ1-1; DNA: TGTGCCAGCTCACCAAGAGACTTAGGGGACACTGAAGCTTTCTTT; CDR3: CASSPRDLGDTEAFF
D: TRBD2; V: TRBV7-2; size: .; J: TRBJ2-1; DNA: TGTGCCAGCAGCTTATCTAGCGGGACTTACAATGAGCAGTTCTTC; CDR3: CASSLSSGTYNEQFF
D: .; V: TRBV6-2/TRBV6-3; size: .; J: TRBJ2-4; DNA: TGTGCCAGCAGTTACAAGGGAGGGGGCAAAAACATTCAGTACTTC; CDR3: CASSYKGGGKNIQYF
D: TRBD2; V: TRBV7-6; size: .; J: TRBJ2-2; DNA: TGTGCCAGCAGCCTCAGGAGGGCTAGCGGGACCGAAACTTTGAACACCGGGGAGCTGTTTTTT; CDR3: CASSLRRASGTETLNTGELFF
D: TRBD2; V: TRBV10-3; size: .; J: TRBJ2-1; DNA: TGTGCCATCAGTGATATAGCGGGAGTGTACAATGAGCAGTTCTTC; CDR3: CAISDIAGVYNEQFF
D: TRBD1; V: TRBV7-7; size: .; J: TRBJ2-7; DNA: TGTGCTAGCAGCCTCACAGAACGGACAGGGAGATACGAGCAGTACTTC; CDR3: CASSLTERTGRYEQYF
D: .; V: TRBV30; size: .; J: TRBJ1-2; DNA: TGTGCCTGGAGCGAAGGGGGGGACCACTATGGCTACACCTTC; CDR3: CAWSEGGDHYGYTF
D: .; V: TRBV7-9; size: .; J: TRBJ1-1; DNA: TGTGCCAGCAGCTTAGCGGTGTCGGGGGACACTGAAGCTTTCTTT; CDR3: CASSLAVSGDTEAFF
D: .; V: TRBV3-1/TRBV3-2; size: few; J: TRBJ1-3; DNA: TGTGCCAGCAGCCAGAACGGGGGGCCTGGAAACACCATATATTTT; CDR3: CASSQNGGPGNTIYF
D: .; V: TRBV24-1; size: .; J: TRBJ1-6; DNA: TGTGCCACCAGTGAGGGGACATCACCCCTCCACTTT; CDR3: CATSEGTSPLHF
D: .; V: TRBV6-2/TRBV6-3; size: .; J: TRBJ1-6; DNA: TGTGCCAGCAGTTACGGCAGGGGAGATTCACCCCTCCACTTT; CDR3: CASSYGRGDSPLHF
D: TRBD2; V: TRBV7-3; size: .; J: TRBJ2-3; DNA: TGTGCCAGCAGCTCCAGCGGGGGGGCCACAGATACGCAGTATTTT; CDR3: CASSSSGGATDTQYF
D: TRBD2; V: TRBV7-3; size: .; J: TRBJ2-1; DNA: TGTGCCAGCAGCTTAAGCAGGGACTATAGGGGTGAGCAGTTCTTC; CDR3: CASSLSRDYRGEQFF
D: .; V: TRBV29-1; size: .; J: TRBJ2-7; DNA: TGCAGCGTCGTTTGGTCTTTTAGATTCTACGAGCAGTACTTC; CDR3: CSVVWSFRFYEQYF
D: .; V: TRBV28; size: .; J: TRBJ1-1; DNA: TGTGCCAGCAGTGCCTTACAGGGCCTTGGGACTGAAGCTTTCTTT; CDR3: CASSALQGLGTEAFF
D: TRBD2; V: TRBV12-5; size: .; J: TRBJ2-5; DNA: TGTGCTAGTGGTTTAGCGGGAGCAGAGACCCAGTACTTC; CDR3: CASGLAGAETQYF
D: TRBD1; V: TRBV6-5; size: .; J: TRBJ1-2; DNA: TGTGCCAGCAGCACCAGGGGGCCCCTCTATGGCTACACCTTC; CDR3: CASSTRGPLYGYTF
D: .; V: TRBV21-1; size: .; J: TRBJ2-7; DNA: TGTGCCAGCAGCAAAGTGGTTCAGGGAGGATCCTACGAGCAGTACTTC; CDR3: CASSKVVQGGSYEQYF
D: .; V: TRBV28; size: .; J: TRBJ2-3; DNA: TGTGCCAGCAGTCACCCCCGGGGTAGCGGCCATGAGGTGGATACGCAGTATTTT; CDR3: CASSHPRGSGHEVDTQYF
D: TRBD1; V: TRBV19; size: .; J: TRBJ2-1; DNA: TGTGCCAGTAGCCAGGACAGGGGGGGGTACAATGAGCAGTTCTTC; CDR3: CASSQDRGGYNEQFF
D: .; V: TRBV6-2/TRBV6-3; size: .; J: TRBJ2-5; DNA: TGTGCCAGCAGTTACGGGGCTATAGAGACCCAGTACTTC; CDR3: CASSYGAIETQYF